This TCR beta chain was captured in a study of cytomegalovirus exposure and HLA in healthy donors (dated by TCRdb to about 2017). About the study as a whole: An earlier analysis of some 600 of the donors reported about 300 Gb of sequence data and 117 million unique TCR beta sequences obtained from around 190 million T cells. Rather than drawing on any new phenotypic data, the later analysis identified candidate immune exposures from TCR beta sequences and the way those sequences occurred across donors. HLA typing included class I and class II loci at four-digit resolution. To decide whether each TCR beta V gene segment behaved as functional or pseudogenic, an earlier analysis of some 600 of the donors relied on high-throughput TCR beta sequencing. Approximately 310 gigabases of sequencing data and approximately 84 million unique TCR sequences were included in an early release covering about 700 HLA-typed donors. Along with the roughly 670-subject first cohort, a separate validation cohort of about 110 different subjects was used. High-throughput TCR immunosequencing, statistical association of individual TCRs with disease status, and machine learning were combined to predict cytomegalovirus infection status. Genome-wide SNP genotypes for about 60% of the roughly 700 donors were used in a later genetic analysis, which treated that subset as a discovery cohort. In a later analysis, previously published TCR beta repertoires from 550 to 700 donors were re-analyzed and high-resolution HLA genotyping was added so that TCR occurrence patterns could be studied. Every repertoire in the discovery cohort had been generated on one and the same sequencing platform. The genetic ancestry cluster associated with self-reported Caucasian donors included 65% to 90% of the roughly 400 genotyped donors. Across approximately 420 genotyped donors of the cohort, an average of about 240,000 unique TCR beta nucleotide sequences per donor were sequenced, and roughly 20% of those sequences were non-productive. The study profiled the T cell repertoires of hundreds of subjects by immunosequencing and related them to cytomegalovirus serostatus. The aim of the study was to test whether cataloging public T cell receptors could identify signatures of past pathogen exposure. Alongside the repertoire data, information on donor age, sex, ethnicity and CMV serostatus was compiled. Typing coverage varied by locus: roughly 629-630 donors for A, B, C, DRB1 and DQB1; around 560 for DQA1; nearly 610 for DPA1; 450 to 480 for DPB1. Because of strong linkage in the cohort, a few DR-DQ haplotypes were treated as single units for association and clustering.

The cohort comprised approximately 700 healthy bone marrow donors. At the time of sampling, every cohort member was nominally healthy, though immune exposures that went unrecorded were likely present. CMV serostatus was recorded as positive for about 300 and negative for about 50% of the 666 cohort members, whereas no CMV serostatus was recorded for the donor in question. A peripheral blood sample was collected from each donor, and TCR beta sequencing was performed on peripheral blood mononuclear cells. The Qiagen DNeasy Blood Extraction Kit was used to extract genomic DNA from the blood cell samples. Including the terminal cysteine and phenylalanine, the CDR3 comprises 17 residues. The CDR3 DNA has 51 bases and is translated from base 1. Looking up the germline V gene yields CDR1 LGHNA and CDR2 YNFKEQ. Unmatched junction bases come to 11, with V trimmed by 0 bases and J by 5 bases. To note about this clone: There is no known antigen for this receptor. No much larger clone is present one base from it, and per-base qualities are unavailable.

The library was made by the immunoSEQ multiplex PCR assay. For the multiplex PCR, a mixture combining 60 forward primers for TCR Vbeta segments and 13 reverse primers for TCR Jbeta segments was used. A multiplex PCR assay on genomic DNA amplified the CDR3 region of rearranged TCR beta genes. On the Illumina HiSeq System, the amplified TCR beta libraries were sequenced as 87-base-pair reads. The authors' analysis ran thus. A later analysis tallied roughly 80 million unique TCR beta chains across the roughly 610 repertoires, and about 10 million of those chains were shared by two or more donors. A nearest-neighbor algorithm error-corrected the raw reads and collapsed the reads into unique sequences, merging closely related sequences to remove PCR and sequencing errors. Alignment of CDR3 sequences to IMGT reference sequences was used to assign V, D and J gene segments. For a sequence to be retained, at least a six-nucleotide match to both a V gene segment and a J gene segment was required. Rearrangements were called productive when the CDR3 lacked stop codons and stayed in frame with V and J; all others were non-productive. CDR3 was defined by IMGT convention, running from the second conserved V-encoded cysteine to the conserved J-encoded phenylalanine. The earlier analysis of approximately 590 of the donors excluded any sequence lacking an unambiguous match to a single V gene segment. An earlier analysis of some 610 of the donors called V segments functional above 56.7% productive rearrangements and segregating when the between-donor standard deviation exceeded 5%. A statistical classification framework was built for diagnosing cytomegalovirus status from the catalog of TCR beta chain sequences. In a later analysis, TCR nucleotide sequences were compared against IMGT/GENE-DB human TR gene sequences so that V and J genes could be assigned. The TCRdist pipeline was used in a later analysis to assign CDR3 sequences and most-parsimonious VDJ recombination scenarios. A later analysis defined each TCR beta chain by its CDR3 amino acid sequence plus V-gene family, and excluded reads lacking a unique V-gene family. As a way to deal with suspected cross-contamination and a sequencing artifact, a later analysis dropped under 600 nucleotide sequences that were highly shared and had low generation probability. A later analysis calculated a clonal expansion index for each public chain from normalized within-repertoire ranks of inferred template counts. Generation probabilities in a later analysis came from a VDJ recombination model fitted to out-of-frame rearrangements, and those results were checked against IGoR. A later analysis scored TCR-TCR, TCR-HLA and TCR-CMV co-occurrence with hypergeometric tests, applying a repertoire-size bias correction to TCR pairs. In a later analysis, false discovery rates were estimated by permuting HLA or CMV assignments 20 times. In a later analysis, co-occurring TCRs were grouped with DBSCAN, and TCRdist sequence similarity was added when clustering was performed within HLA-allele-positive subsets. For co-occurrence clustering, repertoires with fewer than 30,000 or more than 120,000 public chains were excluded, along with 5 or 6 repertoires with anomalous nucleotide sharing. As stored in TCRdb, this immuneACCESS dataset retains in-frame rearrangements with V and J assigned. A fraction of the clones does not appear; measured against another copy, unresolved V genes explain less than half of the discrepancy, and the remainder lacks a known reason. V, J and clone size reflect that table, while D and trimming were determined from the DNA. For this sample the table gives 100,000 to 150,000 clones, of which over 60% were detected only once. The ten most abundant clones make up 2.9% of the sample.

Findings and caveats that apply to the study as a whole: In a later analysis, most CMV-associated TCR beta chains were found to appear HLA-restricted, with HLA associations seemingly driven largely by CMV exposure. A cluster of highly shared sequence variants was judged likely to be a technical artifact of the sequencing pipeline. Three of the identified cytomegalovirus-associated TCR beta chains were confirmed in vitro to be specific for cytomegalovirus antigens. HLA typing was unavailable for some donors at each locus, so association tests used only the typed subset. A later genetic analysis reported fewer N-insertions in productive TCRs among donors in an Asian-associated ancestry cluster than the roughly 620-donor mean. In a later analysis, HLA-associated TCR beta chains showed more clonal expansion and lower generation probabilities than non-associated chains that were equally common. It was suggested by the authors that the approach could potentially be generalized to other disease states and immunological phenotypes. Linkage disequilibrium might explain the correlated functional status among segregating V segments, but an unknown experimental factor could not be ruled out. When HLA alleles, especially DR and DQ, strongly co-occurred, attributing TCR associations to individual alleles was difficult. Over 15 rarely observed V segments, including chromosome 9 orphons, were excluded from the earlier analysis of approximately 600 of the donors because counts were too low. Several of the top co-occurrence clusters appeared to be linked to parvovirus B19, influenza, CMV and Epstein-Barr virus, according to a later analysis. The cohort was sequenced for TCR beta chains only, and without alpha or paired-chain data the features that could be detected were limited. A further reported finding was that TCR beta sequences accurately predicted the HLA-A and HLA-B alleles for most subjects in the first cohort. In a later analysis, 16,951 TCR beta sequences were associated with specific HLA alleles at a false discovery rate of 0.05. Presence/absence analyses assumed roughly uniform sequencing depth across donors, an assumption that may not hold. A later analysis found that TCR association rates varied across HLA loci, with DRB1 alleles showing the most associated TCRs and HLA-C alleles the fewest. For the cohort, immune exposure information was limited to CMV serostatus. The classifier was reported to diagnose cytomegalovirus status with high specificity and sensitivity in both the original cohort and the validation cohort. V-gene and J-gene trimming of TCR beta chains was associated with a missense DCLRE1C variant in a later genetic analysis, and the association was replicated in an independent cohort. An earlier analysis of around 500 of the donors showed that most TCR beta V segments appeared in productive rearrangements either about 87% or about 30% of the time, which broadly matched IMGT annotations. The study listed 150 to 200 TCR beta chains as associated with cytomegalovirus. Some IMGT-functional V segments, including TRBV6-2 and TRBV6-3, could not be distinguished by the 87-base-pair reads and were therefore excluded. Across donors, most TCR sequences were observed very rarely, whereas some public TCRs were present in many individuals.

The specimen sequenced was PBMCs. The chain couples TRBV4-2 to TRBJ2-5, with 8 middle bases fitting TRBD2. This receptor was identified in a human donor in good health. In nucleotides, the sequence is TGTGCCAGCAGCCAAGAGTACGGACTAGCCGGGGAGGAGACCCAGTACTTC. Its product reads: CASSQEYGLAGEETQYF.